This TCR beta chain was profiled in a study of glioma-infiltrating T cells. General observations from the study: Tissue and blood shared very few CDR3 sequences. Non-neoplastic patients had below-expected tissue-blood divergence, while all gliomas exceeded expectation.

The CDR3 is 14 residues long. Per germline, CDR1 SQVTM and CDR2 ANQGSEA. Trimming cost V 4 bases and J 3 bases; bases outside gene matches: 5. With regard to this clonotype: The antigen remains unidentified.

Amplification of TCR alpha and beta CDR3 regions from RNA used iRepertoire nested multiplex PCR. One-step reverse transcription and amplification started from approximately 100-400 ng of tissue mRNA or PBMC total RNA. One entry per CDR3 protein, called by TCRdb with MiXCR from the multiplex PCR reads. The sample contains some 110,000 distinct CDR3 sequences, roughly 25% of which appear only once. The chain joins TRBV29-1 to TRBJ2-5, with 10 nucleotides matching TRBD1. The TCR was taken from a human donor with low-grade glioma or glioblastoma, undergoing nonglioma brain surgery, or in good health (not recorded which). Sequenced sample: glioma tissue, nonneoplastic brain tissue, or PBMCs (not recorded which). The CDR3 is CSVVPGTGEETQYF. The CDR3 DNA reads as TGCAGCGTTGTTCCCGGGACAGGGGAAGAGACCCAGTACTTC.